A single sample gave rise to the 27 T cell receptor beta chains below, sequenced in a study of cytomegalovirus exposure and HLA in healthy donors. The study ran its PCR with 60 Vbeta and 13 Jbeta primers. Produced via immunoSEQ multiplex PCR; TCRdb's table is partial and in-frame only. The sample lists some 110,000 clones; 77% were seen once. Material: PBMCs. These receptors were taken from a man aged 45-65 years in good health and CMV-seropositive.

This chain connects TRBV7-2 to TRBJ1-1, with 8 bases matching TRBD1. This CDR3 contains 15 residues. From germline, CDR1 is SGHTA and CDR2 FQGNSA. With V trimmed by 3 bases and J by 4 bases, 7 bases remained unmatched. CDR3 bases: TGTGCCAGCAGCTTCCGGACAGGGTGGACCACTGAAGCTTTCTTT. Translated: CASSFRTGWTTEAFF.

In its sample, this clone was seen once. This chain connects TRBV7-2 to TRBJ2-7; 8 nucleotides line up with TRBD2. V was clipped by 1 base and J by 3 bases; unmatched bases: 8. CDR1 and CDR2 from the germline V gene are SGHTA and FQGNSA. The CDR3 is made up of 16 amino acids. The DNA for the CDR3 is TGTGCCAGCAGCTTAGAAAGCGGCGGGGGGAACTACGAGCAGTACTTC. Amino acid sequence: CASSLESGGGNYEQYF.

By proportion, this clone is large. The rearrangement joins TRBV18 to TRBJ2-7; possible D gene TRBD1, 5 bases. V lost 3 bases to trimming and J lost 0 bases, with 15 bases between them. The CDR3 is 16 residues long. Per the germline V gene, CDR1 is KGHSH and CDR2 is LQKENI. DNA of the CDR3: TGTGCCAGCTCACCTGTTTGGACATCAAGCTCCTACGAGCAGTACTTC. Translation gives CASSPVWTSSSYEQYF.

This clone was counted only a few times. This chain joins TRBV25-1 and TRBJ1-1, with no clear D. This CDR3 region has 12 residues. CDR1 and CDR2 from the germline V gene are MGHDK and SYGVNS. Trimming cost V 7 bases and J 6 bases, with 12 bases left between them. Written as DNA, the CDR3 is TGTGCCAGCATGAGAGGGTACGCTGAAGCTTTCTTT. This sequence encodes CASMRGYAEAFF.

The V call is TRBV5-1, the J call TRBJ2-5; 8 nucleotides match TRBD1. The V segment lost 4 bases and the J segment 2 bases; nucleotides outside the gene matches: 7. The CDR3 consists of 15 residues. The germline gives CDR1 SGHRS, CDR2 YFSETQ. The CDR3 nucleotides read TGCGCCAGCAGCCCGACAGGGGCCCCACAAGAGACCCAGTACTTC. Protein: CASSPTGAPQETQYF.

This CDR3 is CASRGLLGGANVLTF. The CDR3 DNA sequence: TGTGCCAGCAGGGGCTTACTCGGCGGGGCCAACGTCCTGACTTTC. V and J are TRBV18 and TRBJ2-6, with a weak D call TRBD1 (5 bases). Trimming removed 8 bases from V and 4 bases from J, with 15 bases in between. Per the germline V gene, CDR1 is KGHSH and CDR2 is LQKENI. The CDR3 spans 15 residues.

The J gene is TRBJ2-7, the V gene TRBV5-5; TRBD1 agrees at 7 bases. Losses at the gene ends were 5 bases for V and 1 base for J; bases not matched to a gene: 9. CDR1 SGHKS and CDR2 YYEKEE come from the germline V gene (reference sequence). This CDR3 spans 15 amino acids. The CDR3 region has the DNA TGTGCCAGCAGTCCCGGGACAGCCTTATCCTACGAGCAGTACTTC. Encoded protein: CASSPGTALSYEQYF.

The rearrangement links TRBV29-1 to TRBJ2-3; D may be TRBD2 (6 bases). V lost 2 bases to trimming and J lost 2 bases, with 14 bases between them. Germline-derived CDR1 and CDR2 are SQVTM and ANQGSEA. The CDR3 extends over 15 amino acids. For the CDR3, the DNA is TGCAGCGTTGAAAACGGGACTTTCCTCACAGATACGCAGTATTTT. Translation gives CSVENGTFLTDTQYF.

The rearrangement uses TRBV19 and TRBJ1-2; tentative D call: TRBD1 (6 bases). The CDR3 extends over 13 amino acids. V shed 3 bases and J shed 4 bases, with 9 bases lying between them. CDR1 LNHDA and CDR2 SQIVND come from the germline V gene (reference sequence). This CDR3 is CASSMTGLYGYTF. For the CDR3, the DNA is TGTGCCAGTAGTATGACAGGACTCTATGGCTACACCTTC. Variable domain in full (rest from reference TRBV19 and TRBJ1-2): DGGITQSPKYLFRKEGQNVTLSCEQNLNHDAMYWYRQDPGQGLRLIYYSQIVNDFQKGDIAEGYSVSREKKESFPLTVTSAQKNPTAFYLCASSMTGLYGYTFGSGTRLTVV.

The rearrangement links TRBV5-4 to TRBJ1-1; D unresolved. The CDR3 loop spans 13 amino acids. Germline values: CDR1 SGHNT, CDR2 YYREEE (reference sequence). Between the trimmed V and J ends, which lost 3 bases and 1 base, there was a span of 7 bases. CDR3 nucleotide sequence: TGTGCCAGCAGCTGGGAGGCGAACACTGAAGCTTTCTTT. It yields the protein CASSWEANTEAFF.

This chain links TRBV28 with TRBJ1-4; 8 nucleotides agree with TRBD1. V shed 7 bases, J shed 8 bases, and the junction held 9 bases outside the gene matches. From germline, CDR1 is MDHEN and CDR2 SYDVKM. This CDR3 is built from 14 residues. The CDR3, as DNA: TGTGCCAGCAATAAGGGACAGGCGAGGGAAAAACTGTTTTTT. Its protein product is CASNKGQAREKLFF.

The chain combines TRBV6-5 with TRBJ1-5, with a tentative D call TRBD1 (5 bases). This CDR3 contains 14 residues. V was clipped by 4 bases and J by 2 bases, with 9 bases between them. Germline V lookup: CDR1 MNHEY, CDR2 SVGAGI. CDR3 region: CASSSRGGNQPQHF. CDR3 sequence (DNA): TGTGCCAGCAGTTCAAGGGGCGGCAATCAGCCCCAGCATTTT.

The genes are TRBV29-1 and TRBJ2-5, with TRBD2 matching over 8 bases. The J call may be mistaken, given a closer DNA end match to TRBJ2-7. Germline CDR1 is SQVTM and CDR2 is ANQGSEA. The CDR3 consists of 13 residues. The CDR3 DNA sequence: TGCAGCGTTGTGCGGGGGGACTCCTACGAGCAGTACTTC. This sequence encodes CSVVRGDSYEQYF.

This chain links TRBV7-9 with TRBJ2-5; TRBD1 aligns across 7 bases. Germline V gene sequence: CDR1 SEHNR, CDR2 FQNEAQ (reference sequence). CDR3 length: 16 residues. J gave up 1 base and V 5 bases, and 10 bases lay outside the gene matches. This CDR3 reads CASSLQGQWTQETQYF. The CDR3, as DNA: TGTGCCAGCAGCCTACAGGGACAGTGGACCCAAGAGACCCAGTACTTC.

J is TRBJ1-1 and V is TRBV7-8; unclear D gene. Trimming shortened V by 5 bases and J by 4 bases, and 11 bases separated the two germline ends. The CDR3 extends over 13 amino acids. The germline V gene has CDR1 SGHVS and CDR2 FQNEAQ. The CDR3 spells CASSATAGTEAFF. CDR3 DNA sequence: TGTGCCAGCAGCGCAACAGCGGGCACTGAAGCTTTCTTT. The full variable domain, completed using reference TRBV7-8 and TRBJ1-1, is GAGVSQSPRYKVAKRGQDVALRCDPISGHVSLFWYQQALGQGPEFLTYFQNEAQLDKSGLPSDRFFAERPEGSVSTLKIQRTQQEDSAVYLCASSATAGTEAFFGQGTRLTVV.

J is TRBJ1-5 and V is TRBV2; maybe TRBD1 (6 bases). Between the trimmed V and J ends, which lost 6 bases and 6 bases, there was a span of 21 bases. This CDR3 spans 16 amino acids. Looked up from germline, CDR1 is SNHLY and CDR2 is FYNNEI. The chain's CDR3 is CASRGNRGAGRQPQHF. As DNA, the CDR3 is TGTGCCAGCAGGGGTAACCGGGGGGCCGGCCGTCAGCCCCAGCATTTT.

This clone has just one count. J is TRBJ2-1 and V is TRBV19; TRBD2 matches 10 bases. J was trimmed by 6 bases and V by 7 bases; bases with no gene match: 9. Germline loops: CDR1 LNHDA, CDR2 SQIVND (reference sequence). CDR3 length equals 15 residues. The chain's CDR3 is CASKITSGVSNEQFF. CDR3 sequence (DNA): TGTGCCAGTAAAATCACTAGCGGGGTTTCCAATGAGCAGTTCTTC.

CDR3 loop: CAWSVVAGGPNTGELFF. DNA for the CDR3: TGTGCCTGGAGTGTAGTAGCGGGAGGGCCTAACACCGGGGAGCTGTTTTTT. The chain employs TRBV30 and TRBJ2-2, with 11 nucleotides matching TRBD2. Germline loops: CDR1 GTSNPN, CDR2 SVGIG (reference sequence). Trimming cost V 0 bases and J 2 bases; bases outside gene matches: 5. The CDR3 covers 17 residues.

Concerning this clone: Other DNA sequences in this sample translate to the same CDR3. The chain uses TRBV19 and TRBJ1-1, with 8 bases aligning to TRBD1. Trimming at V came to 5 bases and at J to 7 bases, leaving 9 bases not matched to a gene. Germline V gene data show CDR1 as LNHDA and CDR2 as SQIVND (reference sequence). This CDR3 contains 14 residues. The DNA of the CDR3 is TGTGCCAGTAGTGCCCCTCAGGGGGCGGGTGAAGCTTTCTTT. This gives the protein CASSAPQGAGEAFF.

V usage is TRBV29-1 and J usage is TRBJ1-1; D remains unclear. V lost 6 bases, J lost 2 bases, and 19 bases lay in between. The CDR3 consists of 15 residues. The germline CDR1 and CDR2 sequences are SQVTM and ANQGSEA. CDR3 coding DNA: TGCAGCGTCGCCCCCTCCTACGAGGCAAACACTGAAGCTTTCTTT. The encoded protein is CSVAPSYEANTEAFF.

This clone was recorded once. This rearrangement joins TRBV5-6 to TRBJ1-5; 9 bases are a match to TRBD1. Looked up from germline, CDR1 is SGHDT and CDR2 is YYEEEE. This CDR3 is 15 amino acids long. The trim removed 3 bases at V and 2 bases at J, leaving 3 bases unmatched. In nucleotides, the CDR3 is TGTGCCAGCAGCTCCGGGGACAGGGGCAATCAGCCCCAGCATTTT. It encodes CASSSGDRGNQPQHF.

The chain employs TRBV7-2 and TRBJ2-1, with a tentative D call TRBD2 (5 bases). CDR3 length equals 14 residues. The V end lost 1 base, the J end lost 10 bases, and 14 bases lay between the germline ends. Germline CDR1 reads SGHTA; CDR2 reads FQGNSA. This CDR3 reads CASSLGTGYPEQFF. DNA for the CDR3: TGTGCCAGCAGCTTAGGGACTGGCTATCCGGAGCAGTTCTTC.

V and J are TRBV7-2 and TRBJ2-5, with D possibly matching TRBD1 (6 bases). The germline gives CDR1 SGHTA, CDR2 FQGNSA. Trimming pared 5 bases from V and 2 bases from J, leaving 12 bases between. The CDR3 sequence is 14 residues long. The CDR3 sequence: CASSPLTGQETQYF. The CDR3 DNA is TGTGCCAGCAGCCCCCTGACAGGTCAAGAGACCCAGTACTTC.

The V call is TRBV11-2, the J call TRBJ2-3; D ambiguous. The germline V gene has CDR1 SGHAT and CDR2 FQNNGV. Trimming cost V 1 base and J 0 bases, with 11 bases left between them. The CDR3 runs to 16 residues. In nucleotides, the CDR3 is TGTGCCAGCAGCTTAGGCGCCGGTGGTAGCACAGATACGCAGTATTTT. It encodes CASSLGAGGSTDTQYF.

J is TRBJ2-7 and V is TRBV28; no firm D call. V gave up 5 bases and J gave up 7 bases, with 18 bases separating them. Germline V CDR1 and CDR2: MDHEN, SYDVKM. The CDR3 contains 14 residues. CDR3 sequence: CASSAPSSNREQYF. As DNA, the CDR3 is TGTGCCAGCAGTGCCCCGTCCTCAAATCGGGAGCAGTACTTC.

This chain joins TRBV7-2 and TRBJ2-5; D gene uncertain. The V end was cut by 5 bases, the J end by 5 bases, with 6 bases between. In germline, CDR1 is SGHTA, CDR2 FQGNSA. The CDR3 loop spans 11 amino acids. The CDR3 loop reads CASSPGETQYF. The CDR3 coding sequence is TGTGCCAGCAGCCCCGGGGAGACCCAGTACTTC.

The chain employs TRBV6-5 and TRBJ2-7; D is possibly TRBD1 (6 bases). The CDR3 sequence is 16 residues long. V was pared by 2 bases and J by 0 bases, with 14 bases between. CDR1 is MNHEY, CDR2 SVGAGI, per germline. CDR3 loop: CASSYVSRDISYEQYF. The DNA of the CDR3 is TGTGCCAGCAGTTACGTAAGTCGGGACATCTCCTACGAGCAGTACTTC.